Listed below are T cell receptor beta chains from one sample, sequenced in a study of T-cell reconstitution after alpha-beta-depleted transplantation in children. TCRdb re-called the PCR reads through MiXCR, storing one row per CDR3 protein. The data hold around 580,000 distinct CDR3 sequences, with 23% observed a single time. The source material was PBMCs, mostly from graft donor cells, sampled 360 days after TCRalphabeta/CD19-depleted stem cell transplant. These receptors were collected from a boy under two years old who had a stem cell transplant for acute myeloid leukemia, so the T cells may come from the graft donor. CDR3s include the opening cysteine and the closing phenylalanine or tryptophan. Fields, in order: J gene, D gene, clone size, V gene, CDR3 protein, CDR3 DNA. The D gene is left open where the match is weak. Size values are once, few and many counts, or a class for expanded clones, and some rows have none.

J gene: TRBJ1-2
D gene: -
clone size: -
V gene: TRBV15
CDR3 protein: CATSRVEGRGYTF
CDR3 DNA: TGTGCCACCAGCAGAGTTGAGGGTAGAGGCTACACCTTC

J gene: TRBJ2-1
D gene: TRBD1
clone size: -
V gene: TRBV6-5
CDR3 protein: CASSYGSGAGGDEQFF
CDR3 DNA: TGTGCCAGCAGTTACGGTAGTGGGGCAGGGGGCGATGAGCAGTTCTTC

J gene: TRBJ1-4
D gene: -
clone size: many
V gene: TRBV29-1
CDR3 protein: CSLESTTTNEKLFF
CDR3 DNA: TGCAGCCTCGAGTCGACCACAACTAATGAAAAACTGTTTTTT

J gene: TRBJ2-6
D gene: -
clone size: few
V gene: TRBV6-5
CDR3 protein: CASSYSGLNSGANVLTF
CDR3 DNA: TGTGCCAGCAGTTACTCCGGGCTGAACTCTGGGGCCAACGTCCTGACTTTC

J gene: TRBJ2-1
D gene: -
clone size: few
V gene: TRBV4-2
CDR3 protein: CASSQDHSSGNTMSEQFF
CDR3 DNA: TGTGCCAGCAGCCAAGATCACTCATCGGGGAACACAATGAGTGAGCAGTTCTTC

J gene: TRBJ2-3
D gene: -
clone size: many
V gene: TRBV5-8
CDR3 protein: CASSLANLGHTQYF
CDR3 DNA: TGTGCCAGCAGCTTGGCCAACTTGGGGCATACGCAGTATTTT

J gene: TRBJ2-5
D gene: -
clone size: -
V gene: TRBV12-3/TRBV12-4
CDR3 protein: CASSFLSTGETQYF
CDR3 DNA: TGTGCCAGCAGTTTTCTCTCTACTGGGGAGACCCAGTACTTC

J gene: TRBJ2-1
D gene: TRBD2
clone size: many
V gene: TRBV11-2
CDR3 protein: CASSLRTSSYNEQFF
CDR3 DNA: TGTGCCAGCAGCTTAAGGACTAGCTCCTACAATGAGCAGTTCTTC

J gene: TRBJ2-5
D gene: TRBD1
clone size: -
V gene: TRBV15
CDR3 protein: CATTPQGALTETQYF
CDR3 DNA: TGTGCCACCACACCACAGGGGGCGCTTACGGAGACCCAGTACTTC

J gene: TRBJ1-6
D gene: TRBD1
clone size: many
V gene: TRBV7-9
CDR3 protein: CASSLVQGDSPLHF
CDR3 DNA: TGTGCCAGCAGCTTAGTACAGGGGGATTCACCCCTCCACTTT

J gene: TRBJ2-5
D gene: -
clone size: -
V gene: TRBV20-1
CDR3 protein: CSAQSGRGGIQETQYF
CDR3 DNA: TGCAGTGCCCAGAGTGGGAGAGGGGGGATCCAAGAGACCCAGTACTTC

J gene: TRBJ1-1
D gene: TRBD1
clone size: few
V gene: TRBV25-1
CDR3 protein: CASSAVTGYTEAFF
CDR3 DNA: TGTGCCAGCAGTGCCGTGACAGGGTACACTGAAGCTTTCTTT

J gene: TRBJ1-4
D gene: TRBD1
clone size: few
V gene: TRBV20-1
CDR3 protein: CSARDLSEDREKLFF
CDR3 DNA: TGCAGTGCTAGAGATCTGTCAGAGGACAGGGAAAAACTGTTTTTT

J gene: TRBJ2-3
D gene: TRBD2
clone size: many
V gene: TRBV13
CDR3 protein: CASSYWGGGTDTQYF
CDR3 DNA: TGTGCCAGCAGCTACTGGGGGGGGGGCACAGATACGCAGTATTTT

J gene: TRBJ2-7
D gene: -
clone size: few
V gene: TRBV7-9
CDR3 protein: CASSLDLLLDYEQYF
CDR3 DNA: TGTGCCAGCAGCTTAGACCTTCTCCTCGACTACGAGCAGTACTTC

J gene: TRBJ1-6
D gene: -
clone size: -
V gene: TRBV12-3/TRBV12-4
CDR3 protein: CASRTRRVGSPLHF
CDR3 DNA: TGTGCCAGCAGAACCCGAAGGGTTGGCTCACCCCTCCACTTT

J gene: TRBJ1-6
D gene: -
clone size: few
V gene: TRBV6-5
CDR3 protein: CASSLRQGYNSPLHF
CDR3 DNA: TGTGCCAGCAGTTTGAGGCAGGGCTATAATTCACCCCTCCACTTT

J gene: TRBJ1-2
D gene: -
clone size: few
V gene: TRBV29-1
CDR3 protein: CSVRVGNYGYTF
CDR3 DNA: TGCAGCGTTAGGGTGGGGAACTATGGCTACACCTTC

J gene: TRBJ2-5
D gene: -
clone size: -
V gene: TRBV6-2/TRBV6-3
CDR3 protein: CASSYPEETQYF
CDR3 DNA: TGTGCCAGCAGTTACCCCGAAGAGACCCAGTACTTC

J gene: TRBJ1-3
D gene: -
clone size: few
V gene: TRBV12-3/TRBV12-4
CDR3 protein: CASRLQLTGNTIYF
CDR3 DNA: TGTGCCAGCAGGCTACAGCTCACCGGAAACACCATATATTTT

J gene: TRBJ2-5
D gene: TRBD2
clone size: -
V gene: TRBV5-4
CDR3 protein: CASSFYSGETQYF
CDR3 DNA: TGTGCCAGCAGCTTCTATAGCGGGGAGACCCAGTACTTC

J gene: TRBJ2-7
D gene: -
clone size: few
V gene: TRBV12-3/TRBV12-4
CDR3 protein: CASSFGVEIYEQYF
CDR3 DNA: TGTGCCAGCAGTTTCGGGGTTGAGATCTACGAGCAGTACTTC

J gene: TRBJ2-3
D gene: TRBD2
clone size: few
V gene: TRBV15
CDR3 protein: CATSYGLAGVTDTQYF
CDR3 DNA: TGTGCCACCAGCTACGGACTAGCGGGGGTCACAGATACGCAGTATTTT

J gene: TRBJ2-3
D gene: -
clone size: -
V gene: TRBV2
CDR3 protein: CASSPMDTQYF
CDR3 DNA: TGTGCCAGCAGTCCCATGGATACGCAGTATTTT

J gene: TRBJ1-1
D gene: -
clone size: -
V gene: TRBV18
CDR3 protein: CASSPLGSNTEAFF
CDR3 DNA: TGTGCCAGCTCACCTCTGGGGTCGAACACTGAAGCTTTCTTT

J gene: TRBJ1-1
D gene: -
clone size: few
V gene: TRBV7-9
CDR3 protein: CASSLDGQYTEAFF
CDR3 DNA: TGTGCCAGCAGCTTAGATGGGCAGTACACTGAAGCTTTCTTT

J gene: TRBJ2-3
D gene: -
clone size: few
V gene: TRBV27
CDR3 protein: CASSLAELSTDTQYF
CDR3 DNA: TGTGCCAGCAGTTTAGCGGAACTCAGCACAGATACGCAGTATTTT

J gene: TRBJ2-2
D gene: TRBD1
clone size: -
V gene: TRBV12-3/TRBV12-4
CDR3 protein: CASIRTGDSTGELFF
CDR3 DNA: TGTGCCAGCATCAGGACAGGGGACAGCACCGGGGAGCTGTTTTTT

J gene: TRBJ1-1
D gene: -
clone size: many
V gene: TRBV20-1
CDR3 protein: CSARVQAGRAFF
CDR3 DNA: TGCAGTGCTAGAGTCCAAGCCGGAAGAGCTTTCTTT

J gene: TRBJ2-7
D gene: -
clone size: -
V gene: TRBV7-2
CDR3 protein: CASSTGPGPTYEQYF
CDR3 DNA: TGTGCCAGCAGCACGGGGCCGGGACCTACCTACGAGCAGTACTTC